These 5 T cell receptor beta chains were all obtained from the same sample, sequenced in a study of graft-versus-host responses after intestinal transplantation. TCRdb's copy holds only in-frame clones and misses some; the assay was immunoSEQ multiplex PCR. In the table there are approximately 100,000 clones, 86% of which are singletons. The sample consisted of PBMCs, taken 255 days after intestinal transplant. These TCRs come from a human patient who received an intestinal transplant, so some T cells may come from the graft donor.

This clone was seen only once. The chain joins TRBV2 to TRBJ2-2; 7 bases align to TRBD1. CDR3 length: 17 amino acids. The germline V gene has CDR1 SNHLY and CDR2 FYNNEI. V dropped 4 bases and J dropped 7; count of bases not matched to a gene: 15. In DNA form, the CDR3 reads TGTGCCAGCAGTGTTTCGGACAGGAGGTTCCGCGACGGGGAGCTGTTTTTT. Translating it yields CASSVSDRRFRDGELFF.

The chain uses TRBV6-5 and TRBJ1-2; D is unresolved. Germline V gene lookup returns CDR1 MNHEY and CDR2 SVGAGI. The CDR3 consists of 13 residues. V was pared by 2 bases and J by 8 bases, with 12 bases between. The CDR3 DNA reads as TGTGCCAGCAGTTACGACGGATCGGGAGGCTACACCTTC. Its translation is CASSYDGSGGYTF.

The genes are TRBV27 and TRBJ2-1; D may be TRBD1 (6 bases). The CDR3 is made up of 16 amino acids. Per germline, CDR1 MNHEY and CDR2 SMNVEV (reference sequence). V was shortened by 0 bases and J by 4 bases, with 13 bases between the two germline ends. The CDR3 sequence is CASSLSRGGSYNEQFF. The CDR3 nucleotides are TGTGCCAGCAGTTTATCGAGAGGGGGATCGTACAATGAGCAGTTCTTC.

This clone was counted between two and nine times. The chain employs TRBV11-2 and TRBJ1-1, with no clear D. Per the germline V gene, CDR1 is SGHAT and CDR2 is FQNNGV. This CDR3 region has 13 residues. V lost 5 bases to trimming and J lost 3 bases, with 10 bases between them. CDR3 sequence: CASSKRWDTEAFF. The CDR3 nucleotides read TGTGCCAGCAGCAAGAGGTGGGACACTGAAGCTTTCTTT.

The V gene is TRBV27, the J gene TRBJ1-1; TRBD1 agrees at 10 bases. Germline CDR1 MNHEY, CDR2 SMNVEV (reference sequence). CDR3 length: 14 amino acids. Trimming took 6 bases from V and 6 from J; bases not matched to a gene: 7. CDR3 DNA sequence: TGTGCCAGCAGATTACCGGGACAGGGGTCTGAAGCTTTCTTT. It yields the protein CASRLPGQGSEAFF.